This record looks at one T cell receptor (beta chain) sequence and its context. The sample is drawn from a study of T cell changes during pregnancy in multiple sclerosis. Trimming removed 5 bases from V and 1 base from J; junction bases left unmatched: 7. Germline assignment: CDR1 MNHEY and CDR2 SVGAGI. The CDR3 totals 15 residues. This table comes from immunoSEQ multiplex PCR, and its TCRdb copy is limited to in-frame clones, with some not included. The repertoire includes 40,000 to 55,000 clones, 85% to 95% of them detected once, and roughly 0.52% sits in the top ten. The source was CD4+ T cells from peripheral blood mononuclear cells, collected in the third trimester of pregnancy. The chain recombines TRBV6-5 with TRBJ2-5; 7 bases map to TRBD1. This clonotype was obtained from a female donor with multiple sclerosis, enrolled in a pregnancy study. CDR3 nucleotide sequence: TGTGCCAGCAGTCAGACAGGGACAGCCCAAGAGACCCAGTACTTC. It is translated as CASSQTGTAQETQYF.